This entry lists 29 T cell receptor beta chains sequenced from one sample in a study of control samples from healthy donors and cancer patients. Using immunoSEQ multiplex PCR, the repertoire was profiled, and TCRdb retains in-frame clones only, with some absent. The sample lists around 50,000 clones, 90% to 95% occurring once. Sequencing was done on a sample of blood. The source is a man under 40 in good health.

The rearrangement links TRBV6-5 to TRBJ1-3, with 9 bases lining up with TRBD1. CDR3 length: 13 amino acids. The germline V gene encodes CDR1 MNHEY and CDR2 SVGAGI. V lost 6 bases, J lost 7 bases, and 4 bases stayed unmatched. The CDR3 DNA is TGTGCCAGCAGGGGGACAGGGCGGAACACCATATATTTT. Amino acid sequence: CASRGTGRNTIYF.

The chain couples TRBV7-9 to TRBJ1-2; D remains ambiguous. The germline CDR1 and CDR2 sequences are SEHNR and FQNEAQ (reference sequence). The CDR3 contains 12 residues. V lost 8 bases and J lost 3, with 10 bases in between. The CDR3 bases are TGTGCCAGCGGAGTCGGGGACTATGGCTACACCTTC. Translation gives CASGVGDYGYTF.

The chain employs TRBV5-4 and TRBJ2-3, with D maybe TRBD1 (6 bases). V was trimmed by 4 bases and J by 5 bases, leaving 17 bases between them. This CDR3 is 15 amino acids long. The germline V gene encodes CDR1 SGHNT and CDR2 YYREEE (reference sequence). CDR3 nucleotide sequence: TGTGCCAGCAGCGGGCTAACCGCAGGGGTAGATACGCAGTATTTT. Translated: CASSGLTAGVDTQYF.

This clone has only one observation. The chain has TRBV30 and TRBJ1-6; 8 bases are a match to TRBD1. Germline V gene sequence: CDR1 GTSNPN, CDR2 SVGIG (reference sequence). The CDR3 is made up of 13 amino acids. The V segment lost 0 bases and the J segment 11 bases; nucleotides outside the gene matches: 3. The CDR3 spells CAWSVQGGTPLHF. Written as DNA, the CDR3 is TGTGCCTGGAGTGTACAGGGGGGAACACCCCTCCACTTT.

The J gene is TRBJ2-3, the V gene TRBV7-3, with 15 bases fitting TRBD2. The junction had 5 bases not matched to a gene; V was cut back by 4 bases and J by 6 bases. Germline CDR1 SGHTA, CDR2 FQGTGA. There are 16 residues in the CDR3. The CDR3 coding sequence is TGTGCCAGCAGCTCCTACGGGACTAGCGGGAGGGATACGCAGTATTTT. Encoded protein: CASSSYGTSGRDTQYF.

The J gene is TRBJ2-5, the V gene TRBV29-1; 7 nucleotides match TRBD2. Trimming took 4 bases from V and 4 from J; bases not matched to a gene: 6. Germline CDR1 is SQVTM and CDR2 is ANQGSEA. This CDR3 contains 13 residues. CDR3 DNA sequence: TGCAGCGTTGGGGGCGGGAGCGTAGAGACCCAGTACTTC. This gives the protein CSVGGGSVETQYF.

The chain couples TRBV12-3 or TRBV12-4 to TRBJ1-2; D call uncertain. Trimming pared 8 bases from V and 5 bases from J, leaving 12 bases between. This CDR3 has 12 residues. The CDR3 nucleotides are TGTGCCAGCGGCCCGCGGTCGTATGGCTACACCTTC. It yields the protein CASGPRSYGYTF.

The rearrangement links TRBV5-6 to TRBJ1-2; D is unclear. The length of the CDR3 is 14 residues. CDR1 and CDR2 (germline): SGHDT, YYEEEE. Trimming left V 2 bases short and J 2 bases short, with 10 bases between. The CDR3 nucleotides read TGTGCCAGCAGCTTCCAGCCCCCGAACTATGGCTACACCTTC. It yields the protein CASSFQPPNYGYTF.

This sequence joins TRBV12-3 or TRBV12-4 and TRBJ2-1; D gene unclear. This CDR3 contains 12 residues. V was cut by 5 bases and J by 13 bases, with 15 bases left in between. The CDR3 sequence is CASSLRLRSQFF. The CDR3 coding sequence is TGTGCCAGCAGTCTTCGACTCCGCAGCCAGTTCTTC.

The CDR3 nucleotides read TGCGCCAGCAGCATCATTCCGGGACAGGGGGCCGAGCAGTACTTC. The encoded protein is CASSIIPGQGAEQYF. This chain connects TRBV5-1 to TRBJ2-7, with 12 bases identical to TRBD1. Trimming cost V 4 bases and J 6 bases; bases outside gene matches: 8. CDR1 and CDR2 (germline): SGHRS, YFSETQ. The CDR3 has 15 amino acids.

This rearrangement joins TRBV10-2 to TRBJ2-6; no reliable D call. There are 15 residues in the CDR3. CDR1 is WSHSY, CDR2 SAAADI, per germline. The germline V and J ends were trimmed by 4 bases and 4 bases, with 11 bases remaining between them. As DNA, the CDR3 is TGCGCCAGCAGTGGCTCCCTCTTAGGGGCCAACGTCCTGACTTTC. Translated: CASSGSLLGANVLTF.

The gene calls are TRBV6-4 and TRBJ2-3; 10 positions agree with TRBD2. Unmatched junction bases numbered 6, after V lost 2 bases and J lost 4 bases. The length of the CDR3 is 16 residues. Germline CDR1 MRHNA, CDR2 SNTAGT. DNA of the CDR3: TGTGCCAGCAGTGACCTGACTAGCGGGTGTGCAGATACGCAGTATTTT. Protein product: CASSDLTSGCADTQYF.

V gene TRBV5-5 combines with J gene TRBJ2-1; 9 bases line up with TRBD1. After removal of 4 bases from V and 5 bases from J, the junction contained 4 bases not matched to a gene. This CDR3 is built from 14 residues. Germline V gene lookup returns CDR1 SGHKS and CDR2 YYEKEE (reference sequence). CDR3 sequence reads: CASSEGTGHNEQFF. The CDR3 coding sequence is TGTGCCAGCAGCGAAGGGACAGGGCACAATGAGCAGTTCTTC.

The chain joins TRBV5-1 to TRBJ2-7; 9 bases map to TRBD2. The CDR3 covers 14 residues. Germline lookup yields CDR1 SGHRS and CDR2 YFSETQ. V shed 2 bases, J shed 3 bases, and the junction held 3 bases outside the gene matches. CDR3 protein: CASSFGGRGYEQYF. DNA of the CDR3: TGCGCCAGCAGCTTCGGCGGGAGGGGCTACGAGCAGTACTTC.

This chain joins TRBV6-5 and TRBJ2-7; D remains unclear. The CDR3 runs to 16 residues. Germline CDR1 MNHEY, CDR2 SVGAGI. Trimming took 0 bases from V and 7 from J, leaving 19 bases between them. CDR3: CASSYSSGAVLGEQYF. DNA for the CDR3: TGTGCCAGCAGTTACTCTTCCGGTGCCGTTCTGGGGGAGCAGTACTTC.

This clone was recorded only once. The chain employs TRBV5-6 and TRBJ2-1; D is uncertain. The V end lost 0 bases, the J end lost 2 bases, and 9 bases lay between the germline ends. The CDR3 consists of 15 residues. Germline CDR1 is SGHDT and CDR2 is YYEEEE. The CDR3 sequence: CASSLVLQTYNEQFF. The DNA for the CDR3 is TGTGCCAGCAGCTTGGTTCTCCAGACCTACAATGAGCAGTTCTTC.

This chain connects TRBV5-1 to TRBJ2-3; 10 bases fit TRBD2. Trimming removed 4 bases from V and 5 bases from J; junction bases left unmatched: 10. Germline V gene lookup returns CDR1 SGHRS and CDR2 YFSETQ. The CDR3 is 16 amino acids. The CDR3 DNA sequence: TGCGCCAGCAGCCTAACTAGCGGGAATATGGGAGATACGCAGTATTTT. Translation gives CASSLTSGNMGDTQYF. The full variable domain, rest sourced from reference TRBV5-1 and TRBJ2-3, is KAGVTQTPRYLIKTRGQQVTLSCSPISGHRSVSWYQQTPGQGLQFLFEYFSETQRNKGNFPGRFSGRQFSNSRSEMNVSTLELGDSALYLCASSLTSGNMGDTQYFGPGTRLTVL.

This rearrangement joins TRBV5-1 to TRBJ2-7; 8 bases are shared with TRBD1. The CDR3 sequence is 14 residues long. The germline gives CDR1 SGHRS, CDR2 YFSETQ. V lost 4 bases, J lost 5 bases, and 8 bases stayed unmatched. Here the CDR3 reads CASSIRQGSDEQYF. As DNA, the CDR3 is TGCGCCAGCAGCATTAGACAGGGGAGCGACGAGCAGTACTTC.

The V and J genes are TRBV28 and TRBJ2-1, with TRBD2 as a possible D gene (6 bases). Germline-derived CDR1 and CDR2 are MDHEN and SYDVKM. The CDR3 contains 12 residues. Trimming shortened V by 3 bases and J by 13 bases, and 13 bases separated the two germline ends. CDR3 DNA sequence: TGTGCCAGCAGTTTTAGGGCTAGCGTTCAGTTCTTC. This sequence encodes CASSFRASVQFF.

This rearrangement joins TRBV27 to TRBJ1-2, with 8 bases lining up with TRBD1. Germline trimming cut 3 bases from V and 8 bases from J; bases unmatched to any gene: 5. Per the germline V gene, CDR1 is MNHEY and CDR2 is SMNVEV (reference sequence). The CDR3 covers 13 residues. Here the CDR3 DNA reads TGTGCCAGCAGTTTCCCCGGGACAGGAGGCTACACCTTC. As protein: CASSFPGTGGYTF.

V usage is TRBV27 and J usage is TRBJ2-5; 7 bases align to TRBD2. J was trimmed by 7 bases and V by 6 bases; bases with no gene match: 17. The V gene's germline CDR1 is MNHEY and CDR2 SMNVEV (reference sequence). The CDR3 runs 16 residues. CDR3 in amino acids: CASSPLWEGGLGTQYF. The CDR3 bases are TGTGCCAGCAGCCCCCTCTGGGAGGGAGGTCTCGGGACCCAGTACTTC.

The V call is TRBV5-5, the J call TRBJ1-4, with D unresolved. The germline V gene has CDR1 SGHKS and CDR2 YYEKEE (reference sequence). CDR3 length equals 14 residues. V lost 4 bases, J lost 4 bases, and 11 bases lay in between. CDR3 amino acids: CASSPGRINEKLFF. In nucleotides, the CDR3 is TGTGCCAGCAGCCCAGGACGGATTAATGAAAAACTGTTTTTT.

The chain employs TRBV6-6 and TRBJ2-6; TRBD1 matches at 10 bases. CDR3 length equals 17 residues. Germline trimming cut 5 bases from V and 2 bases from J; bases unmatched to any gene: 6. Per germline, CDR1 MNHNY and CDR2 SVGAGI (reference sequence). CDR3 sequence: CASSPGQGPTGANVLTF. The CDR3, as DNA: TGTGCCAGCAGTCCGGGACAGGGGCCCACTGGGGCCAACGTCCTGACTTTC.

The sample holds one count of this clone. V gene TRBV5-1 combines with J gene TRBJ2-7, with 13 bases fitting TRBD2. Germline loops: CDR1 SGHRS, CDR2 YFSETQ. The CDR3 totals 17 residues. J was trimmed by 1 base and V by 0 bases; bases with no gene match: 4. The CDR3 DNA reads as TGCGCCAGCAGCTTGGCGGGGACTAGCGGGGCTTCCTACGAGCAGTACTTC. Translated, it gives CASSLAGTSGASYEQYF.

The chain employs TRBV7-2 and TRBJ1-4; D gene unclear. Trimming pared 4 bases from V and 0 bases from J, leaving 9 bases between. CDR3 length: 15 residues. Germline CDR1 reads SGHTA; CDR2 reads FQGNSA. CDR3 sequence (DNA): TGTGCCAGCAGCTCCAGCCCCGCAACTAATGAAAAACTGTTTTTT. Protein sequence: CASSSSPATNEKLFF.

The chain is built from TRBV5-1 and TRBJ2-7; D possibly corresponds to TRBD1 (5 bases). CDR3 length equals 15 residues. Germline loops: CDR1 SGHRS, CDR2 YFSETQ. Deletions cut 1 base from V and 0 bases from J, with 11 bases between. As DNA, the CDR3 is TGCGCCAGCAGCTTGCAGGGCTTAAGCTCCTACGAGCAGTACTTC. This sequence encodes CASSLQGLSSYEQYF.

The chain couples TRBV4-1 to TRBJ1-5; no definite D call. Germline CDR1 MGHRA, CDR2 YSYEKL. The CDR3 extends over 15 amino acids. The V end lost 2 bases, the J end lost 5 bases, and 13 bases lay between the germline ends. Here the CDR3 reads CASSQMSRVDQPQHF. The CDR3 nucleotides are TGCGCCAGCAGCCAAATGAGTAGGGTTGATCAGCCCCAGCATTTT.

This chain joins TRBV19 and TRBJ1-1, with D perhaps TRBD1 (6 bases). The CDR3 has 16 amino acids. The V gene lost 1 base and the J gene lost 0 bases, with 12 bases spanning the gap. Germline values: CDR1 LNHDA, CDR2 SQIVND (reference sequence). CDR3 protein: CASSIGQGIMNTEAFF. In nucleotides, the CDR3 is TGTGCCAGTAGTATAGGGCAGGGGATCATGAACACTGAAGCTTTCTTT.

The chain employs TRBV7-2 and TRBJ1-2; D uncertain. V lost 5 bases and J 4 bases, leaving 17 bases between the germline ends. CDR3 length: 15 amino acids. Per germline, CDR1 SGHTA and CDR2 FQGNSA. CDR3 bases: TGTGCCAGCAGCCCAGATCGGGCACCCTTCTATGGCTACACCTTC. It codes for CASSPDRAPFYGYTF.